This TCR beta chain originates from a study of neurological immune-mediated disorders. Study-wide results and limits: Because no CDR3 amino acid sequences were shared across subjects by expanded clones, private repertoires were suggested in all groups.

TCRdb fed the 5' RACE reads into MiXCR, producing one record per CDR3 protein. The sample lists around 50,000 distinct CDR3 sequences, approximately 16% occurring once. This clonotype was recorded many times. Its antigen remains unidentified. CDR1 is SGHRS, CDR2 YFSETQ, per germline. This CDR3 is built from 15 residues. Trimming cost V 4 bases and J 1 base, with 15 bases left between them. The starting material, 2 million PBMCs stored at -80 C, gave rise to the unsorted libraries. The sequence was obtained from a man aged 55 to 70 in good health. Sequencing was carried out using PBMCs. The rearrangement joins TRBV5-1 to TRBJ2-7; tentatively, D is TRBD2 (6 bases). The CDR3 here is CASSPQTSRSYEQYF. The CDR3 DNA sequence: TGCGCCAGCAGCCCCCAAACTAGCCGATCCTACGAGCAGTACTTC.